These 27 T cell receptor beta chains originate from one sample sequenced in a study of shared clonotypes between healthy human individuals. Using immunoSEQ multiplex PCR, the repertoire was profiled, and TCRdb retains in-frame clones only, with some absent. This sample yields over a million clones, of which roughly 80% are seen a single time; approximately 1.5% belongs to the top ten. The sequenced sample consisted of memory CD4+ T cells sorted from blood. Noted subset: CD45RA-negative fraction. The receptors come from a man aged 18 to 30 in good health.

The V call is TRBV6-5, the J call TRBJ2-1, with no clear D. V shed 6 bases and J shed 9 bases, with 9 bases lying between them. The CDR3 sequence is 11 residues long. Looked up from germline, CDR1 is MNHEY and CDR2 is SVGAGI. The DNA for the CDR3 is TGTGCCAGCAGAAGGACGGGTGAGCAGTTCTTC. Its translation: CASRRTGEQFF.

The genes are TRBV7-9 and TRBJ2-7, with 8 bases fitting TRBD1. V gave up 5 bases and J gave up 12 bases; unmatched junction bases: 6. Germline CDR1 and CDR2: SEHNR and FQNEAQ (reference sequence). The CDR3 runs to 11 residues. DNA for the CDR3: TGTGCCAGCAGCCTACAGGGGGTACGGTACTTC. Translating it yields CASSLQGVRYF.

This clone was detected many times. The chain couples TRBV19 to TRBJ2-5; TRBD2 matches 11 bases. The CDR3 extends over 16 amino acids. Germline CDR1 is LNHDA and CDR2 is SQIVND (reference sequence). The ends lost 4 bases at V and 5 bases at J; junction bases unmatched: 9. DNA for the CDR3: TGTGCCAGTAGTAAGATAGCGGGGGGGTTCGGGGAGACCCAGTACTTC. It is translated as CASSKIAGGFGETQYF.

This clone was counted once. CDR3 DNA: TGTGCCAGCAGCCCGGGACGGACTTATGGCTACACCTTC. Translated: CASSPGRTYGYTF. The genes are TRBV14 and TRBJ1-2; perhaps TRBD1 as D (5 bases). V gave up 4 bases and J gave up 5 bases, with 11 bases separating them. Germline-derived CDR1 and CDR2 are SGHDN and FVKESK. This CDR3 region has 13 residues.

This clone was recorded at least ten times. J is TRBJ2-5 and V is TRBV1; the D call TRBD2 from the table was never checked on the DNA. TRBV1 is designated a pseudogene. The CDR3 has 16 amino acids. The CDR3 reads CTSSQGTAGRKETQYF. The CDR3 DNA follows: TGCACCAGCAGCCAAGGGACAGCGGGGAGGAAAGAGACCCAGTACTTC.

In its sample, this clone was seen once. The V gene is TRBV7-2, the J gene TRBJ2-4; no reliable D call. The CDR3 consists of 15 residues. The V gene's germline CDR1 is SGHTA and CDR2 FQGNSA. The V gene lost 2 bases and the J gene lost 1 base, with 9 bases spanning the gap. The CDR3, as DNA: TGTGCCAGCAGCTTAAACGCTCGGGCCAAAAACATTCAGTACTTC. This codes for CASSLNARAKNIQYF.

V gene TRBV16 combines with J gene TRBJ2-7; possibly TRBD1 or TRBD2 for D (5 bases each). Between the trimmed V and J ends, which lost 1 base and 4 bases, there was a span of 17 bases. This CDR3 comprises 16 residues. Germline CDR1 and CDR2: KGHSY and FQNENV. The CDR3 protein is CASSQYGDPSVYEQYF. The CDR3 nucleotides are TGTGCCAGCAGCCAATATGGGGACCCCTCGGTATACGAGCAGTACTTC.

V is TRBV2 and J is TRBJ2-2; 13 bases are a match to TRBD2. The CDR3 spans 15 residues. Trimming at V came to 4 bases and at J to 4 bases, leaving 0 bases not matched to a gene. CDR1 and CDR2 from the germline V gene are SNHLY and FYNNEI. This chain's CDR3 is CASSGTSGSTGELFF. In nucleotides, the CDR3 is TGTGCCAGCAGTGGGACTAGCGGGAGCACCGGGGAGCTGTTTTTT.

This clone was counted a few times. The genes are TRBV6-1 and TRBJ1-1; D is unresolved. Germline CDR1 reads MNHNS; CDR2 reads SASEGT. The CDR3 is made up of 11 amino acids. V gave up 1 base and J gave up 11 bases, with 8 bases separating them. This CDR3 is CASSEDMRAFF. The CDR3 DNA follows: TGTGCCAGCAGTGAAGACATGAGGGCTTTCTTT.

CDR3 nucleotide sequence: TGCGCCAGCAGCCAGGGGGGGACAGGGGTGAACACTGAAGCTTTCTTT. This gives the protein CASSQGGTGVNTEAFF. The genes are TRBV4-1 and TRBJ1-1, with 10 bases identical to TRBD1. Germline CDR1 is MGHRA and CDR2 is YSYEKL. Germline trimming cut 3 bases from V and 0 bases from J; bases unmatched to any gene: 4. The CDR3 consists of 16 residues.

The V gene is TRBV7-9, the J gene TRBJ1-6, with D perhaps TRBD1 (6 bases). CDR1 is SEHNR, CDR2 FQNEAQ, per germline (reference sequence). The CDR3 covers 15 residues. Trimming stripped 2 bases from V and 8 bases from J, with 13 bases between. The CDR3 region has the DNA TGTGCCAGCAGCTTACTTGGGGCAGGGGATTCACCCCTCCACTTT. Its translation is CASSLLGAGDSPLHF.

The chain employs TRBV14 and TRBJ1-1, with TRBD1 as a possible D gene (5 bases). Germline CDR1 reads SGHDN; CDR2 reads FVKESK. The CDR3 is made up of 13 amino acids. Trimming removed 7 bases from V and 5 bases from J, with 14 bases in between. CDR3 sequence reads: CASTQQGGTEAFF. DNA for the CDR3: TGTGCCAGCACTCAGCAGGGTGGTACTGAAGCTTTCTTT.

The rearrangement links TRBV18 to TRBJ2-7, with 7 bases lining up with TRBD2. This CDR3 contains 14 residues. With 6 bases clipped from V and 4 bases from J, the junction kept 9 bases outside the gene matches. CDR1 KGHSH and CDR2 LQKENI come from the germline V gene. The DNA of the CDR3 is TGTGCCAGCTCCTTGACTAGCCGGGTTTACGAGCAGTACTTC. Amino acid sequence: CASSLTSRVYEQYF.

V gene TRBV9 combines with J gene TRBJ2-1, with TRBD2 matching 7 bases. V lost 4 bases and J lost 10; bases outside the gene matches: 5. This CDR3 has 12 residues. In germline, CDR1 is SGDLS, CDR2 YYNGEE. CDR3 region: CASSLGLGEQFF. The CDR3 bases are TGTGCCAGCAGCCTTGGACTAGGCGAGCAGTTCTTC.

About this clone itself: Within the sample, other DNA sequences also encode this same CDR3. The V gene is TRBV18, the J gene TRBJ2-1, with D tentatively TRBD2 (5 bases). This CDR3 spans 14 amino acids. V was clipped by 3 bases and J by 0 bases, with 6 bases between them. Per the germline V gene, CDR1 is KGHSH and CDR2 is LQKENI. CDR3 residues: CASSPGSSYNEQFF. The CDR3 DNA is TGTGCCAGCTCACCTGGGAGCTCCTACAATGAGCAGTTCTTC.

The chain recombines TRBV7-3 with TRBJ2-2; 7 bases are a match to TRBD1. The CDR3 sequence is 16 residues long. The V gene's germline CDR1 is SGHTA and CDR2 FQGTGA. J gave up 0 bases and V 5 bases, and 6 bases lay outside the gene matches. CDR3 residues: CASSRLGQTNTGELFF. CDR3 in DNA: TGTGCCAGCAGCCGCCTGGGACAGACGAACACCGGGGAGCTGTTTTTT.

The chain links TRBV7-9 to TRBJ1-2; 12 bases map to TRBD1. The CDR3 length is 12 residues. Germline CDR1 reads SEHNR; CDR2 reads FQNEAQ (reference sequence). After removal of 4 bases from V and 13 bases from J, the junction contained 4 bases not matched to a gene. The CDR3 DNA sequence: TGTGCCAGCAGCTCGGGACAGGGGGCTTTCACCTTC. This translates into CASSSGQGAFTF.

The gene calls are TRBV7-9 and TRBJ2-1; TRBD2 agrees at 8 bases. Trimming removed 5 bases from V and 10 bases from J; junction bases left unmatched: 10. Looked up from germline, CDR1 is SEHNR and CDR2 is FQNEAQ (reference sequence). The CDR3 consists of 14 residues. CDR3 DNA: TGTGCCAGCAGCCACCGGGAGGGATTGGGGGAGCAGTTCTTC. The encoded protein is CASSHREGLGEQFF.

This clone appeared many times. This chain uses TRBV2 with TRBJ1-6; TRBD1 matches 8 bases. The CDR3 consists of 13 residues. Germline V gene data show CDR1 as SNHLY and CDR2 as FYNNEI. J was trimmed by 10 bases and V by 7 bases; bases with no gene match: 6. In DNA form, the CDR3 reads TGTGCCAGCAACCAGGGGGCAAAATCACCCCTCCACTTT. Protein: CASNQGAKSPLHF.

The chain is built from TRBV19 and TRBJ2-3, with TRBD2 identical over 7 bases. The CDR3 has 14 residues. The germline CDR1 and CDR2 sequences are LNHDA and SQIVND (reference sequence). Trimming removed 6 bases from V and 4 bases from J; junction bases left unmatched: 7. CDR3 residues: CASRSVAGADTQYF. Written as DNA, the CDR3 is TGTGCCAGTAGGTCAGTAGCGGGTGCAGATACGCAGTATTTT.

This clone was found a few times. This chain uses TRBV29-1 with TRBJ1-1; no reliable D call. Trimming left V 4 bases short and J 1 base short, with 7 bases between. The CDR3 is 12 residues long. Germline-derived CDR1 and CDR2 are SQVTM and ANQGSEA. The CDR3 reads CSVVEQNTEAFF. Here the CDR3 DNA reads TGCAGCGTTGTGGAGCAGAACACTGAAGCTTTCTTT. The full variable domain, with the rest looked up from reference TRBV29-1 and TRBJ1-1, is SAVISQKPSRDICQRGTSLTIQCQVDSQVTMMFWYRQQPGQSLTLIATANQGSEATYESGFVIDKFPISRPNLTFSTLTVSNMSPEDSSIYLCSVVEQNTEAFFGQGTRLTVV.

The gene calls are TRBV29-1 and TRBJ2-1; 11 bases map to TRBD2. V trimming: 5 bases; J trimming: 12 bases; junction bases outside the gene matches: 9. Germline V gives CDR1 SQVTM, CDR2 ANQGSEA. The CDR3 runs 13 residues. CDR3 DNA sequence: TGCAGCGTTAAACTACTAGCGGGAGAACGGCAGTTCTTC. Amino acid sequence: CSVKLLAGERQFF.

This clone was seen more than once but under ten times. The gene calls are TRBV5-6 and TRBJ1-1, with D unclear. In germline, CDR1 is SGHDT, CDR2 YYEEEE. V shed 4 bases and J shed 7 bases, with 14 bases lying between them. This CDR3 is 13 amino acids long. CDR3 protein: CASSLPAFDEAFF. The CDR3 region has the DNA TGTGCCAGCAGCCTGCCAGCGTTCGATGAAGCTTTCTTT.

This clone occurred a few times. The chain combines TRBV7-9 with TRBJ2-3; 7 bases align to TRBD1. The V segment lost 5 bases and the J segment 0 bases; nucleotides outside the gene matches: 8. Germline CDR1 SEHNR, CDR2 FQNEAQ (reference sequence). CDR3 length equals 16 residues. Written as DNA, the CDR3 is TGTGCCAGCAGCCCTAGGACAGGACCTAGCACAGATACGCAGTATTTT. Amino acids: CASSPRTGPSTDTQYF.

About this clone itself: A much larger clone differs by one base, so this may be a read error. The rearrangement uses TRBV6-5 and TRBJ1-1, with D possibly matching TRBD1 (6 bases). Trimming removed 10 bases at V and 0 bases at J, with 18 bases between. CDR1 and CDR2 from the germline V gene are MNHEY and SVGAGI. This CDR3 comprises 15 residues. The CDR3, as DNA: TGTGCCAACAGGGAGGACGGAAACATGAACACTGAAGCTTTCTTT. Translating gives CANREDGNMNTEAFF.

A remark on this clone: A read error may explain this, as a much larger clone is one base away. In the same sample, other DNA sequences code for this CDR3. The CDR3 reads CATSRGNGGVTDTQYF. In nucleotides, the CDR3 is TGCGCCACCAGCAGAGGTAACGGCGGGGTCACAGATACGCAGTATTTT. The chain links TRBV15 to TRBJ2-3; D may be TRBD2 (6 bases). The length of the CDR3 is 16 residues. CDR1 is LNHNV and CDR2 is YYDKDF in the germline V gene (reference sequence).

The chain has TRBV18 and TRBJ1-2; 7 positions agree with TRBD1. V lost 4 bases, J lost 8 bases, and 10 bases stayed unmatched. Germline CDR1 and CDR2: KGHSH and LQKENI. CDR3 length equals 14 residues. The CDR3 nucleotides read TGTGCCAGCTCACATTCAGACAGGGCGAGGGGCTACACCTTC. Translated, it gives CASSHSDRARGYTF.